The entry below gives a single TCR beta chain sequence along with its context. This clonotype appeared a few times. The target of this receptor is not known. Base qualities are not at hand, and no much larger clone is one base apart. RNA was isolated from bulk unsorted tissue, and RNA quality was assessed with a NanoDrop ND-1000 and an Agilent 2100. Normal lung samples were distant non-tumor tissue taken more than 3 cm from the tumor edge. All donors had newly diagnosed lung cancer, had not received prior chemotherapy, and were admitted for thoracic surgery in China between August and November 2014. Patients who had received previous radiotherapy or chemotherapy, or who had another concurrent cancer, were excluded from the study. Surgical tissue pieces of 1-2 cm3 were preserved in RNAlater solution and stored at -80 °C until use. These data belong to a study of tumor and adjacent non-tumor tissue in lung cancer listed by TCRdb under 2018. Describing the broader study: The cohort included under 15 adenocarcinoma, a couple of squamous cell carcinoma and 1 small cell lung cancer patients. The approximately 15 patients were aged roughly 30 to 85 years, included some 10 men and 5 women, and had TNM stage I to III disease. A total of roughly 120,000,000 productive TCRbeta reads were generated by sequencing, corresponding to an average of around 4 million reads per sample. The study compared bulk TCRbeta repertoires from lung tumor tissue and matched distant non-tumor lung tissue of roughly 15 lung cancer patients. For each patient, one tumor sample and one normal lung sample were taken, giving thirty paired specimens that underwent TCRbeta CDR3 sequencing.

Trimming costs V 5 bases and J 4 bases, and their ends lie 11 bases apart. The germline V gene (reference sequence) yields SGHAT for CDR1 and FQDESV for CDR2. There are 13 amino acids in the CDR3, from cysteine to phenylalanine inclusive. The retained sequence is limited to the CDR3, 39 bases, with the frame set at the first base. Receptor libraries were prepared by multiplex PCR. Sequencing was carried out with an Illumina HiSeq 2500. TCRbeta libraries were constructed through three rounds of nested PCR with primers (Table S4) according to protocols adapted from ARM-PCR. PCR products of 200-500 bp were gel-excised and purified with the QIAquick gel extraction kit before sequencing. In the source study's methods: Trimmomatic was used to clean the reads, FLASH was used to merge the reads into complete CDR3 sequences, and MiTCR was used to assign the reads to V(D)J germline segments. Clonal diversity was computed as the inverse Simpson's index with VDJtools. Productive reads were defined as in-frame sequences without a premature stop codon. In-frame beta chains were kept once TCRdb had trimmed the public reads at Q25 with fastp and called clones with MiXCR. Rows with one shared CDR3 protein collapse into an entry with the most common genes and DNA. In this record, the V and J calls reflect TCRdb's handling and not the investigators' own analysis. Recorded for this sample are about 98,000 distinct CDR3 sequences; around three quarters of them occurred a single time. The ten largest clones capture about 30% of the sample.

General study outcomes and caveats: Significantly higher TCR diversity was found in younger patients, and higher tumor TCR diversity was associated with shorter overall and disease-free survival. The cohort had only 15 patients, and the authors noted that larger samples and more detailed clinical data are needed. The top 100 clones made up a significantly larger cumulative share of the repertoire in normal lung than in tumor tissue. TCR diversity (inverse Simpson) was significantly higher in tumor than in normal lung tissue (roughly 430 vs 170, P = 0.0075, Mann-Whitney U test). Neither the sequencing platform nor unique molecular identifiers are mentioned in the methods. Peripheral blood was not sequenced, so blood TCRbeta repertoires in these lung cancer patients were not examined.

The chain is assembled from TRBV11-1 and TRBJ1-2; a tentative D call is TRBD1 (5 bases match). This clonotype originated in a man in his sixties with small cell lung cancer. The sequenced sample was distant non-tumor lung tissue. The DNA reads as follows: TGTGCCAGCAGCACACTTGGGGGCTATGGCTACACCTTC. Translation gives CASSTLGGYGYTF.